This is a list of T cell receptor beta chains from one sample in a study of naive and memory T cell subsets. TCRdb processed the UMI-ligation and nested PCR reads anew with MiXCR; each CDR3 protein has one entry. The data contain 120,000 to 150,000 distinct CDR3 sequences, roughly a fifth of them seen just once; the ten biggest clones take up roughly 0.6%. The sequenced material came from naive CD8+ T cells from blood. The receptor set was obtained from a human donor in good health. CDR3s include the opening cysteine and the closing phenylalanine or tryptophan. A D gene is named only where the DNA matches it firmly. Size tells how often a clone was seen (once, few, many) or the class of an expanded clone, and some rows leave it out.

J gene	V gene	CDR3 length	D gene	clone size	CDR3 protein	CDR3 DNA
TRBJ1-1	TRBV2	11	NA	NA	CASLVGAGAFF	TGTGCCAGCTTGGTAGGGGCCGGAGCTTTCTTT
TRBJ2-1	TRBV11-2	15	NA	NA	CASSLSGHYTNEQFF	TGTGCCAGCAGCTTATCGGGACACTATACAAATGAGCAGTTCTTC
TRBJ1-1	TRBV28	14	NA	few	CASYRRRVNTEAFF	TGTGCCAGCTACCGGCGGCGGGTGAACACTGAAGCTTTCTTT
TRBJ2-1	TRBV3-1	14	NA	few	CASSQDGGDDEQFF	TGTGCCAGCAGCCAAGATGGAGGGGATGATGAGCAGTTCTTC
TRBJ2-5	TRBV28	14	TRBD1	NA	CASSPWDRQETQYF	TGTGCCAGCAGTCCGTGGGACAGACAAGAGACCCAGTACTTC
TRBJ2-1	TRBV4-3	15	NA	few	CASSQVFRGETEQFF	TGCGCCAGCAGCCAAGTTTTCAGGGGGGAGACTGAGCAGTTCTTC
TRBJ2-1	TRBV12-5	18	TRBD2	few	CASGLVPSGSYFYNEQFF	TGTGCTAGTGGTTTGGTACCCAGCGGGAGTTACTTCTACAATGAGCAGTTCTTC
TRBJ2-1	TRBV3-1	18	TRBD2	NA	CASSQELAGGRVNNEQFF	TGTGCCAGCAGCCAAGAACTAGCGGGGGGCCGCGTCAACAATGAGCAGTTCTTC
TRBJ1-5	TRBV6-1	16	NA	few	CASSEGGSLHNQPQHF	TGTGCCAGCAGTGAAGGTGGTAGTCTCCACAATCAGCCCCAGCATTTT
TRBJ1-4	TRBV7-9	11	NA	few	CASSSTDELFF	TGTGCCAGCAGCTCGACAGACGAACTGTTTTTT
TRBJ2-7	TRBV12-3/TRBV12-4	13	NA	NA	CASSPPAGGEQYF	TGTGCCAGCAGTCCCCCAGCAGGCGGAGAGCAGTACTTC
TRBJ1-5	TRBV28	14	NA	NA	CASSFFRGNQPQHF	TGTGCCAGCAGTTTCTTCAGGGGCAATCAGCCCCAGCATTTT
TRBJ1-1	TRBV27	14	NA	NA	CASSLSNRETEAFF	TGTGCCAGCAGTTTATCAAACAGGGAGACTGAAGCTTTCTTT
TRBJ1-6	TRBV29-1	9	NA	NA	CSSWGILHF	TGCAGCTCCTGGGGAATTCTCCACTTT
TRBJ1-4	TRBV14	17	NA	NA	CASSQAPTGRHNEKLFF	TGTGCCAGCAGCCAAGCCCCGACCGGACGCCATAATGAAAAACTGTTTTTT
TRBJ2-3	TRBV5-1	14	NA	few	CASSFYTDTDTQYF	TGCGCCAGCAGCTTTTACACGGACACAGATACGCAGTATTTT
TRBJ2-7	TRBV7-6	15	TRBD1	few	CASSTLDRGVDEQYF	TGTGCCAGCAGCACACTAGACAGGGGTGTCGACGAGCAGTACTTC
TRBJ1-5	TRBV6-6	16	NA	NA	CASSYSSGEFHQPQHF	TGTGCCAGCAGTTACTCGTCTGGGGAATTTCATCAGCCCCAGCATTTT
TRBJ2-1	TRBV3-1	15	NA	NA	CASSQATAGVSGQFF	TGTGCCAGCAGCCAAGCGACAGCAGGGGTTTCGGGGCAGTTCTTC
TRBJ2-1	TRBV6-2/TRBV6-3	15	TRBD2	few	CASSQRTSGDNEQFF	TGTGCCAGCAGTCAAAGGACTAGCGGAGACAATGAGCAGTTCTTC
TRBJ2-1	TRBV29-1	16	TRBD2	NA	CSAEDHGTSGYNEQFF	TGCAGCGCTGAAGATCACGGGACTAGCGGGTACAATGAGCAGTTCTTC
TRBJ2-1	TRBV19	15	TRBD2	once	CASSISSGSFNEQFF	TGTGCCAGTAGTATAAGTAGCGGGAGTTTCAATGAGCAGTTCTTC
TRBJ1-1	TRBV20-1	15	NA	NA	CSARMVGHLNTEAFF	TGCAGTGCTAGGATGGTAGGCCACCTGAACACTGAAGCTTTCTTT
TRBJ2-7	TRBV4-1	17	TRBD1	few	CASSQDEGAVHSYEQYF	TGCGCCAGCAGCCAAGATGAGGGGGCAGTCCACTCCTACGAGCAGTACTTC
TRBJ1-1	TRBV28	13	TRBD1	few	CASLPGQVAEAFF	TGTGCCAGTTTACCGGGACAGGTCGCTGAAGCTTTCTTT
TRBJ2-1	TRBV28	11	NA	few	CASSFPDEQFF	TGTGCCAGCAGTTTCCCCGATGAGCAGTTCTTC
TRBJ1-5	TRBV6-2/TRBV6-3	14	NA	NA	CASGVRAWNQPQHF	TGTGCCAGCGGAGTGCGGGCGTGGAATCAGCCCCAGCATTTT
TRBJ2-5	TRBV27	14	TRBD2	NA	CASSPAGASETQYF	TGTGCCAGCAGTCCGGCGGGAGCCTCTGAGACCCAGTACTTC
TRBJ2-2	TRBV28	15	TRBD2	NA	CASSSGLADTGELFF	TGTGCCAGCAGTTCGGGACTAGCGGACACCGGGGAGCTGTTTTTT
TRBJ2-1	TRBV7-9	15	TRBD2	few	CASSPKVAGGGEQFF	TGTGCCAGCAGCCCGAAGGTAGCGGGAGGGGGTGAGCAGTTCTTC
TRBJ1-4	TRBV6-2/TRBV6-3	20	TRBD1	few	CASSPHPGTGARTTNEKLFF	TGTGCCAGCAGTCCCCACCCGGGGACAGGGGCGAGAACAACTAATGAAAAACTGTTTTTT
TRBJ2-3	TRBV6-5	15	TRBD1	NA	CASSRTGGSADTQYF	TGTGCCAGCAGTCGGACAGGGGGCAGCGCAGATACGCAGTATTTT
TRBJ2-2	TRBV2	15	NA	few	CASTYLAPNTGELFF	TGTGCCAGCACCTACCTAGCGCCCAACACCGGGGAGCTGTTTTTT
TRBJ2-2	TRBV28	15	TRBD1	NA	CASSWTGGAIGELFF	TGTGCCAGCAGTTGGACAGGGGGCGCGATCGGGGAGCTGTTTTTT
TRBJ2-2	TRBV29-1	12	NA	NA	CSVGYETGELFF	TGCAGCGTTGGCTATGAGACCGGGGAGCTGTTTTTT
TRBJ2-3	TRBV5-1	15	NA	few	CASSLLGGPTDTQYF	TGCGCCAGCAGCTTGTTAGGTGGGCCAACAGATACGCAGTATTTT
TRBJ2-1	TRBV6-5	14	NA	once	CASSYPGNYNEQFF	TGTGCCAGCAGTTACCCCGGGAACTACAATGAGCAGTTCTTC
TRBJ2-7	TRBV6-1	17	NA	NA	CASSEAGMFWGSYEQYF	TGTGCCAGCAGTGAAGCCGGAATGTTTTGGGGATCCTACGAGCAGTACTTC
TRBJ2-1	TRBV12-3/TRBV12-4	16	TRBD2	NA	CASSPGGTSGRVEQFF	TGTGCCAGCAGCCCAGGGGGGACTAGCGGGAGGGTTGAGCAGTTCTTC
TRBJ1-5	TRBV4-1	15	NA	few	CASSQEGGLHQPQHF	TGCGCCAGCAGCCAAGAAGGGGGTTTGCATCAGCCCCAGCATTTT
TRBJ2-7	TRBV29-1	14	TRBD1	NA	CSVTTMTGVGEQYF	TGCAGCGTTACCACAATGACAGGGGTCGGCGAGCAGTACTTC
TRBJ1-5	TRBV6-2/TRBV6-3	11	NA	NA	CASGFNQPQHF	TGTGCCAGCGGGTTTAATCAGCCCCAGCATTTT